This T cell receptor beta chain derives from a study of T cells in localized non-small cell lung cancer. The CDR3 is 16 residues long. V gave up 4 bases and J gave up 0 bases, with 13 bases separating them. CDR1 and CDR2 (germline): SGDLS, YYNGEE. With regard to this clone: Its target is unknown.

Study-wide results and limits: Longer overall survival was seen with higher T cell density measured in blood.

This table comes from immunoSEQ multiplex PCR, and its TCRdb copy is limited to in-frame clones, with some not included. The sample shows 25,000 to 35,000 clones, under 95% of them seen only once. This sample comprised peripheral blood, obtained before any cancer treatment. The chain uses TRBV9 and TRBJ1-4; D may be TRBD1 (6 bases). The TCR comes from a woman aged 40 to 75 with stage I lung adenocarcinoma. The CDR3 protein is CASSPRGGTTNEKLFF. The CDR3, as DNA: TGTGCCAGCAGCCCACGAGGGGGGACAACTAATGAAAAACTGTTTTTT.